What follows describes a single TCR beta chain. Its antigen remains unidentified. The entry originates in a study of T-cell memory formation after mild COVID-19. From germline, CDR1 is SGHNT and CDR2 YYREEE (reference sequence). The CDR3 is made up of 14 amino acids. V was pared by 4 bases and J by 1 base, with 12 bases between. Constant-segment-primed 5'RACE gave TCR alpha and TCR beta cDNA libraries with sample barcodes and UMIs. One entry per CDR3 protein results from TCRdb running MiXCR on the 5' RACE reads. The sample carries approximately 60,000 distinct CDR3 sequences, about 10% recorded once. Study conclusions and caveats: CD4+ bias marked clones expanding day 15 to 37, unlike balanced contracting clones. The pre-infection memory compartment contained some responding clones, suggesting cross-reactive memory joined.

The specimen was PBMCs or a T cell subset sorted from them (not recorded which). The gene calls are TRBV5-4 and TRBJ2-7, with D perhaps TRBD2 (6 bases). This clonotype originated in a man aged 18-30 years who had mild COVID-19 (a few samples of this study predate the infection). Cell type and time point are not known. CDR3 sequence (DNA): TGTGCCAGCAGCCCGACTAGACAGTCCTACGAGCAGTACTTC. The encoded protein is CASSPTRQSYEQYF.